One sample yielded the 21 T cell receptor beta chains listed below, sequenced in a study of CD8 T cells in Susac syndrome. After extraction with the RNeasy kit, roughly 0.5 to 1 ug of the RNA was reverse transcribed using random hexamers. TCRdb analysed the immunoSEQ multiplex PCR reads with MiXCR anew, one entry per CDR3 protein. The table includes approximately 120,000 distinct CDR3 sequences, just under 95% detected once. The sample was CD4+ T cells from PBMCs. The receptors were gathered from a human donor in good health.

The chain combines TRBV6-6 with TRBJ2-3; unclear D gene. CDR1 and CDR2 from the germline V gene are MNHNY and SVGAGI (reference sequence). The CDR3 is 14 amino acids. The ends were cut back, 6 bases at V and 5 bases at J, with 15 bases in the middle. The CDR3 DNA follows: TGTGCCAGCAGGTCAATCCGGCCCGGAGATACGCAGTATTTT. Amino acids: CASRSIRPGDTQYF.

CDR3 nucleotides: TGTGCCAGTAGCACCTGGGGGGATCGCACTGAAGCTTTCTTT. It encodes CASSTWGDRTEAFF. The V gene is TRBV19, the J gene TRBJ1-1, with a weak D call TRBD1 (5 bases). The V end was cut by 6 bases, the J end by 4 bases, with 15 bases between. This CDR3 region has 14 residues. The germline gives CDR1 LNHDA, CDR2 SQIVND (reference sequence).

The chain carries TRBV29-1 and TRBJ2-2; unclear D gene. Germline values: CDR1 SQVTM, CDR2 ANQGSEA. The CDR3 totals 14 residues. Trimming left V 6 bases short and J 4 bases short, with 15 bases between. The CDR3 sequence: CSVKPTAPTGELFF. CDR3 coding DNA: TGCAGCGTCAAACCTACAGCACCCACCGGGGAGCTGTTTTTT.

The V and J genes are TRBV27 and TRBJ2-7; the match to TRBD2 covers 10 bases. Germline V gene sequence: CDR1 MNHEY, CDR2 SMNVEV (reference sequence). J gave up 3 bases and V 4 bases, and 9 bases lay outside the gene matches. The CDR3 totals 16 residues. The CDR3 region has the DNA TGTGCCAGCAGTTCCCAGAGCGGGAGGGGAATCTACGAGCAGTACTTC. As protein: CASSSQSGRGIYEQYF.

In DNA form, the CDR3 reads TGCGCCAGCAGCCAAGAAGGGGTACTAGCGGGAGTCGCTGATGAGCAGTTCTTC. Residues: CASSQEGVLAGVADEQFF. The chain carries TRBV4-1 and TRBJ2-1; 11 bases fit TRBD2. The CDR3 extends over 18 amino acids. The J segment lost 8 bases and the V segment lost 0 bases, leaving 12 bases of the junction unmatched. Germline CDR1 and CDR2: MGHRA and YSYEKL.

This chain links TRBV11-2 with TRBJ1-4; possible D gene TRBD1, 6 bases. Trimming shortened V by 5 bases and J by 8 bases, and 15 bases separated the two germline ends. The CDR3 length is 14 residues. Germline V lookup: CDR1 SGHAT, CDR2 FQNNGV. Written as DNA, the CDR3 is TGTGCCAGCAGCCGAAACAGGGTGGGGGAAAAACTGTTTTTT. It is translated as CASSRNRVGEKLFF.

The genes are TRBV14 and TRBJ2-7, with D possibly being TRBD1 or TRBD2 (6 bases each). V dropped 3 bases and J dropped 2 bases, with 14 bases sitting between them. This CDR3 is built from 15 residues. Germline V gene lookup returns CDR1 SGHDN and CDR2 FVKESK. The CDR3, as DNA: TGTGCCAGCAGCCAGTCTGGGGGGCCTACCTACGAGCAGTACTTC. Translation gives CASSQSGGPTYEQYF.

This rearrangement joins TRBV5-1 to TRBJ2-7, with D tentatively TRBD2 (5 bases). The CDR3 length is 14 residues. V shed 0 bases and J shed 7 bases, with 14 bases lying between them. Germline CDR1 SGHRS, CDR2 YFSETQ. The CDR3 region is CASSLVVGAEEQYF. As DNA, the CDR3 is TGCGCCAGCAGCTTGGTGGTGGGAGCGGAGGAGCAGTACTTC.

The gene calls are TRBV2 and TRBJ2-3; 16 bases are a match to TRBD2. V lost 11 bases and J lost 2; bases outside the gene matches: 4. Germline values: CDR1 SNHLY, CDR2 FYNNEI. The CDR3 spans 15 residues. The DNA of the CDR3 is TGTGCCCGGGGACTAGCGGGAGGGGACACAGATACGCAGTATTTT. It codes for CARGLAGGDTDTQYF. Full variable domain (outside the CDR3, taken from reference TRBV2 and TRBJ2-3): EPEVTQTPSHQVTQMGQEVILRCVPISNHLYFYWYRQILGQKVEFLVSFYNNEISEKSEIFDDQFSVERPDGSNFTLKIRSTKLEDSAMYFCARGLAGGDTDTQYFGPGTRLTVL.

The rearrangement joins TRBV9 to TRBJ2-2; 13 positions agree with TRBD2. J was trimmed by 5 bases and V by 0 bases; bases with no gene match: 4. Germline V lookup: CDR1 SGDLS, CDR2 YYNGEE. CDR3 length: 17 amino acids. The CDR3 DNA reads TGTGCCAGCAGCGTAGCCGGGACTAGCGGGATAACCGGGGAGCTGTTTTTT. Translating gives CASSVAGTSGITGELFF.

The J gene is TRBJ2-3, the V gene TRBV5-1; TRBD2 aligns across 10 bases. The CDR3 sequence is 16 residues long. The germline gives CDR1 SGHRS, CDR2 YFSETQ. Unmatched junction bases numbered 6, after V lost 4 bases and J lost 1 base. CDR3 sequence: CASSPGGTSGTDTQYF. CDR3 nucleotide sequence: TGCGCCAGCAGCCCCGGAGGGACTAGCGGCACAGATACGCAGTATTTT.

The chain uses TRBV19 and TRBJ2-5; 8 nucleotides line up with TRBD1. The J segment lost 5 bases and the V segment lost 1 base, leaving 3 bases of the junction unmatched. The CDR3 totals 14 residues. The germline CDR1 and CDR2 sequences are LNHDA and SQIVND (reference sequence). The CDR3 sequence: CASSIGQGMETQYF. The CDR3 bases are TGTGCCAGTAGTATAGGACAGGGGATGGAGACCCAGTACTTC.

The CDR3 is CASSYQGSTYEQYF. In nucleotides, the CDR3 is TGTGCCAGCAGTTACCAAGGCAGCACCTACGAGCAGTACTTC. This sequence joins TRBV6-6 and TRBJ2-7; no firm D call. This CDR3 has 14 residues. CDR1 is MNHNY, CDR2 SVGAGI, per germline (reference sequence). V lost 2 bases, J lost 2 bases, and 10 bases lay in between.

V and J are TRBV20-1 and TRBJ2-2; 7 nucleotides line up with TRBD2. The trim removed 5 bases at V and 0 bases at J, leaving 12 bases unmatched. The germline CDR1 and CDR2 sequences are DFQATT and SNEGSKA (reference sequence). The CDR3 extends over 17 amino acids. This chain's CDR3 is CSAGRDQASSNTGELFF. Written as DNA, the CDR3 is TGCAGTGCTGGGAGGGATCAGGCCAGTTCGAACACCGGGGAGCTGTTTTTT.

The gene calls are TRBV7-6 and TRBJ1-4, with a tentative D call TRBD1 (5 bases). V was clipped by 0 bases and J by 7 bases, with 12 bases between them. This CDR3 has 15 amino acids. Germline V gives CDR1 SGHVS, CDR2 FNYEAQ. This CDR3 is CASSLAMGRGEKLFF. The CDR3 nucleotides read TGTGCCAGCAGCTTAGCGATGGGAAGGGGTGAAAAACTGTTTTTT.

The J gene is TRBJ2-7, the V gene TRBV5-6, with D perhaps given as TRBD1 or TRBD2 (7 bases each). The length of the CDR3 is 14 residues. The germline gives CDR1 SGHDT, CDR2 YYEEEE. The V end was cut by 4 bases, the J end by 7 bases, with 18 bases between. The chain's CDR3 is CASSREDRLGEQYF. Written as DNA, the CDR3 is TGTGCCAGCAGCCGGGAGGACAGGCTAGGAGAGCAGTACTTC.

This chain joins TRBV4-2 and TRBJ2-7; D call uncertain. V was clipped by 0 bases and J by 5 bases, with 8 bases between them. CDR1 LGHNA and CDR2 YNFKEQ come from the germline V gene. The CDR3 runs 13 residues. The CDR3: CASSQDLRNEQYF. The CDR3 DNA reads TGTGCCAGCAGCCAAGATTTGAGGAACGAGCAGTACTTC.

In the case of this clonotype: Germline is not matched at one junction end, which may reflect a read error. The chain carries TRBV25-1 and TRBJ2-7; 9 positions match TRBD1. CDR1 MGHDK and CDR2 SYGVNS come from the germline V gene. This CDR3 is 13 amino acids long. The CDR3 loop is CASSECLGQGGHF. CDR3 sequence (DNA): TGTGCCAGCAGTGAATGTTTGGGACAGGGAGGACACTTC.

The chain couples TRBV2 to TRBJ1-1; D is possibly TRBD1 (5 bases). CDR1 is SNHLY, CDR2 FYNNEI, per germline. The CDR3 totals 13 residues. Trimming pared 6 bases from V and 5 bases from J, leaving 13 bases between. Here the CDR3 DNA reads TGTGCCAGCAGGACGGGGGTGGGGACTGAAGCTTTCTTT. It yields the protein CASRTGVGTEAFF.

The chain combines TRBV29-1 with TRBJ2-5; D unresolved. Germline CDR1 SQVTM, CDR2 ANQGSEA. The CDR3 contains 13 residues. V gave up 4 bases and J gave up 4 bases, with 13 bases separating them. The CDR3 DNA reads as TGCAGCGTTGTCAGGAACCTCCGAGAGACCCAGTACTTC. This encodes CSVVRNLRETQYF.

This clonotype was counted a few times. The gene calls are TRBV29-1 and TRBJ1-2; 8 bases are shared with TRBD1. After removal of 3 bases from V and 4 bases from J, the junction contained 7 bases not matched to a gene. Germline values: CDR1 SQVTM, CDR2 ANQGSEA. The CDR3 has 14 amino acids. CDR3 DNA: TGCAGCGTTGATGTGCAGGGGGCAGGCTATGGCTACACCTTC. Residues: CSVDVQGAGYGYTF.